This section outlines one TCR beta chain sequence together with its context. This sample was taken from a study of T cell changes during pregnancy in multiple sclerosis. The CDR3 is 13 residues long. V gave up 3 bases and J gave up 9 bases; unmatched junction bases: 7. The germline CDR1 and CDR2 sequences are LNHDA and SQIVND (reference sequence). The assay was immunoSEQ multiplex PCR, and TCRdb's table has in-frame clones only and misses some. This sample has 79,000 or so clones, with approximately 90% found just once. The sequenced sample was peripheral blood, obtained in the first trimester of pregnancy. The chain carries TRBV19 and TRBJ2-5; TRBD1 matches at 7 bases. This clonotype originated in a female donor in good health, enrolled as a control in a pregnancy study. The CDR3 DNA is TGTGCCAGTAGTATGGACAGGACGGAGGCCCAGTACTTC. This codes for CASSMDRTEAQYF.